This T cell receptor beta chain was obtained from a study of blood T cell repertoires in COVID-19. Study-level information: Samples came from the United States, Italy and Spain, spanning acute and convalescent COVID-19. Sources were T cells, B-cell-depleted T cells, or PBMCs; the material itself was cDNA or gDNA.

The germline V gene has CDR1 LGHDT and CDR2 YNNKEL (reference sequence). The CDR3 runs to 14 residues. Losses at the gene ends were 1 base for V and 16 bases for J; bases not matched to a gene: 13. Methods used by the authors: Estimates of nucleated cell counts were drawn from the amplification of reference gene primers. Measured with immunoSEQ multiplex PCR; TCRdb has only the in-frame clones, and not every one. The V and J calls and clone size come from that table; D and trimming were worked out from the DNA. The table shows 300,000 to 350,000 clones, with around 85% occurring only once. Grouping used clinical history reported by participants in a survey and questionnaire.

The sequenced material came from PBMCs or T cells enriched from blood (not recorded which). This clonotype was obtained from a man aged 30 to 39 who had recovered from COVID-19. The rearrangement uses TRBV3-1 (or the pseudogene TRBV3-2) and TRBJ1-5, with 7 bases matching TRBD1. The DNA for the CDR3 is TGTGCCAGCAGCCAAGCTCGCAGGCAGGGGGAAATACATTTT. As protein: CASSQARRQGEIHF.